This note documents a single TCR beta chain sequence. TCRdb keeps only in-frame clones here, not all; method: immunoSEQ multiplex PCR. Here the sample spans 220,000 or so clones, 80% to 95% being singletons. These data originate in a study of cytomegalovirus exposure and HLA in healthy donors. CDR1 is SGHNT and CDR2 is YYREEE in the germline V gene (reference sequence). The CDR3 runs 15 residues. V was clipped by 4 bases and J by 2 bases, with 13 bases between them. Sequenced: PBMCs. The sequence came from a woman under 30 in good health and CMV-seronegative. The rearrangement links TRBV5-4 to TRBJ1-3; D possibly corresponds to TRBD1 (5 bases). The CDR3 is CASSPNRSPGNTIYF. DNA for the CDR3: TGTGCCAGCAGCCCGAACAGGTCCCCTGGAAACACCATATATTTT. Drawing the rest from reference TRBV5-4 and TRBJ1-3, the complete variable domain is ETGVTQSPTHLIKTRGQQVTLRCSSQSGHNTVSWYQQALGQGPQFIFQYYREEENGRGNFPPRFSGLQFPNYSSELNVNALELDDSALYLCASSPNRSPGNTIYFGEGSWLTVV.